The 11 T cell receptor beta chains listed next were all sequenced from one sample in a study of blood T cell repertoires in COVID-19. TCRdb's copy holds only in-frame clones and misses some; the assay was immunoSEQ multiplex PCR. The top ten clones hold 7% to 10% of a sample with around 230,000 clones, approximately 82% of them seen once. The material sequenced was peripheral blood. Source of these receptors: a woman aged 45 to 65 with acute or convalescent COVID-19.

The rearrangement uses TRBV24-1 and TRBJ2-2, with D maybe TRBD1 (6 bases). The CDR3 sequence is 17 residues long. The germline V gene encodes CDR1 KGHDR and CDR2 SFDVKD. Trimming left V 6 bases short and J 5 bases short, with 21 bases between. Here the CDR3 DNA reads TGTGCCACCAGTTCACTTCGCACAGGGATGTTTACCGGGGAGCTGTTTTTT. Translating gives CATSSLRTGMFTGELFF.

The chain combines TRBV19 with TRBJ2-3; a weak D match, TRBD1 (5 bases). The CDR3 has 15 amino acids. Germline V gene lookup returns CDR1 LNHDA and CDR2 SQIVND (reference sequence). Trimming stripped 6 bases from V and 0 bases from J, with 13 bases between. CDR3 in amino acids: CASRGHLSSTDTQYF. CDR3 nucleotides: TGTGCCAGTAGAGGACATTTATCTAGCACAGATACGCAGTATTTT.

The chain carries TRBV5-6 and TRBJ2-1; 8 bases line up with TRBD1. CDR3 length: 14 amino acids. Germline V gene lookup returns CDR1 SGHDT and CDR2 YYEEEE. Trimming took 0 bases from V and 9 from J; bases not matched to a gene: 5. This CDR3 is CASSLAAGGTEQFF. The CDR3 DNA sequence: TGTGCCAGCAGCTTGGCGGCAGGGGGCACTGAGCAGTTCTTC.

The V gene is TRBV5-6, the J gene TRBJ1-1, with D unclear. The V gene lost 3 bases and the J gene lost 4 bases, with 10 bases spanning the gap. Germline V lookup: CDR1 SGHDT, CDR2 YYEEEE. The CDR3 runs to 13 residues. The CDR3 nucleotides are TGTGCCAGCAGCTCTACCTTTGGCACTGAAGCTTTCTTT. This codes for CASSSTFGTEAFF.

The V and J genes are TRBV14 and TRBJ2-1; TRBD1 agrees at 7 bases. Germline V gene lookup returns CDR1 SGHDN and CDR2 FVKESK. This CDR3 has 15 amino acids. V lost 6 bases to trimming and J lost 4 bases; unmatched junction nucleotides: 9. The CDR3 spells CASSPRDRTYNEQFF. DNA for the CDR3: TGTGCCAGCAGTCCCCGGGACAGAACATACAATGAGCAGTTCTTC. Variable domain in full (rest from reference TRBV14 and TRBJ2-1): EAGVTQFPSHSVIEKGQTVTLRCDPISGHDNLYWYRRVMGKEIKFLLHFVKESKQDESGMPNNRFLAERTGGTYSTLKVQPAELEDSGVYFCASSPRDRTYNEQFFGPGTRLTVL.

The genes are TRBV19 and TRBJ2-3, with 11 bases lining up with TRBD2. V dropped 7 bases and J dropped 6; count of bases not matched to a gene: 3. The CDR3 loop spans 13 amino acids. CDR1 and CDR2 from the germline V gene are LNHDA and SQIVND (reference sequence). The CDR3 region is CASTSGRRDTQYF. CDR3 DNA sequence: TGTGCCAGTACTAGCGGGAGGAGGGATACGCAGTATTTT.

In this sample, this clone turned up a few times. This rearrangement joins TRBV7-3 to TRBJ2-7, with TRBD2 as a possible D gene (5 bases). The CDR3 has 13 amino acids. The V end lost 1 base, the J end lost 9 bases, and 13 bases lay between the germline ends. Germline V gene lookup returns CDR1 SGHTA and CDR2 FQGTGA. CDR3 nucleotide sequence: TGTGCCAGCAGCTTAATAAAGGAAAGCGGGCAGTACTTC. As protein: CASSLIKESGQYF.

The rearrangement links TRBV19 to TRBJ2-5; 8 bases match TRBD2. Germline V gene sequence: CDR1 LNHDA, CDR2 SQIVND (reference sequence). The CDR3 has 14 amino acids. Germline trimming cut 2 bases from V and 3 bases from J; bases unmatched to any gene: 2. The CDR3 reads CASSIRGGEETQYF. The CDR3 DNA reads TGTGCCAGTAGTATACGGGGGGGAGAAGAGACCCAGTACTTC.

The rearrangement joins TRBV7-3 to TRBJ2-1; D may be TRBD2 (5 bases). Trimming removed 2 bases at V and 2 bases at J, with 10 bases between. The germline CDR1 and CDR2 sequences are SGHTA and FQGTGA. The CDR3 has 15 residues. CDR3 protein: CASSLGLNPYNEQFF. CDR3 bases: TGTGCCAGCAGCTTAGGACTGAACCCCTACAATGAGCAGTTCTTC.

The chain combines TRBV19 with TRBJ2-7; D gene uncertain. From germline, CDR1 is LNHDA and CDR2 SQIVND (reference sequence). CDR3 length: 14 residues. Trimming left V 3 bases short and J 2 bases short, with 11 bases between. The CDR3 nucleotides read TGTGCCAGTAGTATCGGCGGAAAGGCCTACGAGCAGTACTTC. Translated, it gives CASSIGGKAYEQYF. Looking up the rest from reference TRBV19 and TRBJ2-7 gives the full variable domain: DGGITQSPKYLFRKEGQNVTLSCEQNLNHDAMYWYRQDPGQGLRLIYYSQIVNDFQKGDIAEGYSVSREKKESFPLTVTSAQKNPTAFYLCASSIGGKAYEQYFGPGTRLTVT.

The gene calls are TRBV5-1 and TRBJ2-5; tentatively, D is TRBD2 (6 bases). The CDR3 spans 14 residues. Looked up from germline, CDR1 is SGHRS and CDR2 is YFSETQ. V was cut by 6 bases and J by 2 bases, with 14 bases left in between. The CDR3 reads CASNVGLLQETQYF. In DNA, the CDR3 is TGCGCCAGCAACGTAGGACTATTACAAGAGACCCAGTACTTC.